This T cell receptor beta chain was sequenced during a study of blood T cell repertoires in COVID-19. The CDR3 covers 15 residues. The V gene's germline CDR1 is GTSNPN and CDR2 SVGIG (reference sequence). Trimming at V came to 0 bases and at J to 6 bases, leaving 10 bases not matched to a gene. This clone was detected a few times. The table came from immunoSEQ multiplex PCR; TCRdb's copy has only in-frame clones and leaves some out. The sample contains some 160,000 clones, 88% of which appear only once. This sequence joins TRBV30 and TRBJ2-7; the match to TRBD1 covers 8 bases. Material for sequencing was PBMCs or T cells enriched from blood (not recorded which). The receptor comes from a woman aged 45-60 years who had recovered from COVID-19. CDR3 DNA sequence: TGTGCCTGGAGTGTACAAGGGACAGGATCCCTCGAGCAGTACTTC. This gives the protein CAWSVQGTGSLEQYF.